This TCR beta chain was recorded in a study of T cell repertoires in cytomegalovirus infection. Study overall: Signatures in public TCR beta sequences pointed to both CMV infection and matching HLA type.

TCRdb reanalysed the reads using MiXCR and keeps one entry per CDR3 protein. The sample holds roughly 230,000 distinct CDR3 sequences; 5% to 8.5% are singletons and the top ten take about 6%. At least ten counts were recorded for this clonotype. Its specificity is unknown. Study conclusions and caveats: In two of eight donors, the top clonotype was HLA-C-restricted CMV-specific. Cumulated frequencies of public TCR beta families served to identify carriers of CMV plus the relevant HLA.

The V segment lost 3 bases and the J segment 0 bases; nucleotides outside the gene matches: 10. Germline V lookup: CDR1 SGHVS, CDR2 FQNEAQ. The CDR3 has 19 amino acids. The rearrangement uses TRBV7-8 and TRBJ2-7; 14 bases are a match to TRBD2. This clonotype was obtained from a human donor in good health (CMV status not recorded). Some clones in this sample may be carry-over from other donors' samples. Sequenced input: PBMCs. DNA of the CDR3: TGTGCCAGCAGCTTGGCAGGACTAGCGGGGGGACTAAGCTCCTACGAGCAGTACTTC. It codes for CASSLAGLAGGLSSYEQYF.